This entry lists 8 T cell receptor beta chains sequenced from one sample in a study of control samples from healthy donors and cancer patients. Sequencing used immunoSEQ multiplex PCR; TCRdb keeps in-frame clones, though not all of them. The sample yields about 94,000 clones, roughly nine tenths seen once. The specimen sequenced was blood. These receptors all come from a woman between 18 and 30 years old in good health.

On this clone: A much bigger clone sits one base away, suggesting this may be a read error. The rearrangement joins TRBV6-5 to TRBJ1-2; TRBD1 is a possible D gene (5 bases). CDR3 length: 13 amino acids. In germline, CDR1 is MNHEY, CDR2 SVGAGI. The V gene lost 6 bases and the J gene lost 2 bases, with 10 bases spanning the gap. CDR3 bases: TGTGCCAGCAGCCCACAGGAAAACTATGGCTACACCTTC. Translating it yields CASSPQENYGYTF.

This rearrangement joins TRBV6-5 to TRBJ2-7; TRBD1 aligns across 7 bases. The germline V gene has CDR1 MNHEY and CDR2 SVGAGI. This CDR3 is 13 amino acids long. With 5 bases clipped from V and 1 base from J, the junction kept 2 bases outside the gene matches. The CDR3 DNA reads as TGTGCCAGCAGTCAGACAGGGTCCTACGAGCAGTACTTC. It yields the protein CASSQTGSYEQYF.

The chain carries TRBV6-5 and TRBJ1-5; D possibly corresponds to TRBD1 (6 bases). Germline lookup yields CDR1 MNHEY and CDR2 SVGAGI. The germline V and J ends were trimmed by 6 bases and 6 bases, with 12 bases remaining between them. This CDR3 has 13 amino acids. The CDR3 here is CASSHDRFQPQHF. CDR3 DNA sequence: TGTGCCAGCAGCCACGACAGGTTTCAGCCCCAGCATTTT.

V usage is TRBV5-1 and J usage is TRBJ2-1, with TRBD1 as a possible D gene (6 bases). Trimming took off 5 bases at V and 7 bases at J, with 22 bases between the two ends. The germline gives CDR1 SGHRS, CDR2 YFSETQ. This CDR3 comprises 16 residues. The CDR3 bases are TGCGCCAGCAGTTATACAGGGACCCCGCTGCGAAATGAGCAGTTCTTC. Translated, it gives CASSYTGTPLRNEQFF.

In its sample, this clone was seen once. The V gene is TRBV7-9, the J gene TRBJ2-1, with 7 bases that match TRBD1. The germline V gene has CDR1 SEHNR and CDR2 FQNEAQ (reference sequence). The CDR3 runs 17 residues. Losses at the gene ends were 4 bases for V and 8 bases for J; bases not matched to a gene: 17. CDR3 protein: CASSSNNRGFILYEQFF. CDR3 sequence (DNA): TGTGCCAGCAGCTCAAATAACAGGGGATTCATCCTCTATGAGCAGTTCTTC.

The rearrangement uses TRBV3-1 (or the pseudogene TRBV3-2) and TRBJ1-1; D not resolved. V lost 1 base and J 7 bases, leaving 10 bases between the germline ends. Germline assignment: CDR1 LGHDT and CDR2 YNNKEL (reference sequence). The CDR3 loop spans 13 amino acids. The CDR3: CASSQVYPVEAFF. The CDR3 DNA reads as TGTGCCAGCAGCCAAGTATACCCGGTTGAAGCTTTCTTT.

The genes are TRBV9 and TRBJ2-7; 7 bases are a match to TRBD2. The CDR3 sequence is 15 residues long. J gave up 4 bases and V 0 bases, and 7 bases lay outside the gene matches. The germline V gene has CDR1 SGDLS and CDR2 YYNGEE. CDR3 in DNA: TGTGCCAGCAGCGTAGAGCAAGCGGGGCCGTACGAGCAGTACTTC. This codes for CASSVEQAGPYEQYF.

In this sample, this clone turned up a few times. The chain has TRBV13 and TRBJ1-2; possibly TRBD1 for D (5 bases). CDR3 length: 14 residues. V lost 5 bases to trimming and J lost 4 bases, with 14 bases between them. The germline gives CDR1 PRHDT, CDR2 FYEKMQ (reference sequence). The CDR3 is CASSGARGGYGYTF. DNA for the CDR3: TGTGCCAGCAGCGGGGCCCGCGGGGGCTATGGCTACACCTTC.